This T cell receptor (beta chain) was obtained from a study of control samples from healthy donors and cancer patients. The CDR3 runs to 13 residues. Germline V gene sequence: CDR1 LNHNV, CDR2 YYDKDF (reference sequence). Losses at the gene ends were 11 bases for V and 7 bases for J; bases not matched to a gene: 10. The method was immunoSEQ multiplex PCR; TCRdb's version includes in-frame clones alone and lacks a portion of them. This table holds roughly 93,000 clones, approximately 91% found once. Sequenced sample: PBMCs. The chain is built from TRBV15 and TRBJ2-2; TRBD1 matches at 7 bases. This receptor was obtained from a woman between 50 and 59 years old with colorectal cancer. The CDR3 spells CASLRQGDGELFF. The CDR3 nucleotides are TGTGCCTCCCTCCGACAGGGCGACGGGGAGCTGTTTTTT. Supplemented by reference TRBV15 and TRBJ2-2, the full variable domain reads DAMVIQNPRYQVTQFGKPVTLSCSQTLNHNVMYWYQQKSSQAPKLLFHYYDKDFNNEADTPDNFQSRRPNTSFCFLDIRSPGLGDTAMYLCASLRQGDGELFFGEGSRLTVL.